One sample yielded the 29 T cell receptor beta chains listed below, sequenced in a study of cytomegalovirus exposure and HLA in healthy donors. In the PCR, 60 Vbeta and 13 Jbeta primers were used. Repertoires were generated with immunoSEQ multiplex PCR, while TCRdb's copy carries only in-frame clones and drops some. The data show tens of thousands of clones, around 76% seen once. Sequencing was carried out using PBMCs. All receptors derive from a man aged 50-60 years in good health and CMV-seronegative.

J is TRBJ1-2 and V is TRBV19; D not resolved. The CDR3 spans 18 residues. V dropped 0 bases and J dropped 0 bases, with 17 bases sitting between them. Germline V CDR1 and CDR2: LNHDA, SQIVND (reference sequence). CDR3 region: CASSIESIGGISNYGYTF. CDR3 in DNA: TGTGCCAGTAGTATAGAGAGTATTGGCGGAATTTCTAACTATGGCTACACCTTC. The whole variable domain, remainder taken from reference TRBV19 and TRBJ1-2, is DGGITQSPKYLFRKEGQNVTLSCEQNLNHDAMYWYRQDPGQGLRLIYYSQIVNDFQKGDIAEGYSVSREKKESFPLTVTSAQKNPTAFYLCASSIESIGGISNYGYTFGSGTRLTVV.

This clone showed up just once. The CDR3 here is CASSMDRGTTGYTF. CDR3 bases: TGTGCCAGCAGCATGGACAGGGGGACGACTGGCTACACCTTC. The chain carries TRBV7-9 and TRBJ1-2; 10 bases are shared with TRBD1. The CDR3 is made up of 14 amino acids. Germline V CDR1 and CDR2: SEHNR, FQNEAQ (reference sequence). V gave up 5 bases and J gave up 7 bases; unmatched junction bases: 7.

The gene calls are TRBV19 and TRBJ1-2, with D unclear. Germline loops: CDR1 LNHDA, CDR2 SQIVND (reference sequence). V dropped 2 bases and J dropped 2 bases, with 6 bases sitting between them. The CDR3 totals 13 residues. The CDR3: CASSISQNYGYTF. The CDR3 DNA sequence: TGTGCCAGTAGTATATCACAAAACTATGGCTACACCTTC.

This sequence joins TRBV7-8 and TRBJ2-5; no clear D. Trimming took off 0 bases at V and 10 bases at J, with 6 bases between the two ends. This CDR3 contains 11 residues. Germline values: CDR1 SGHVS, CDR2 FQNEAQ. The CDR3 sequence is CASSLADFQYF. The CDR3 DNA sequence: TGTGCCAGCAGCTTAGCCGACTTCCAGTACTTC.

V and J are TRBV28 and TRBJ1-1; 9 bases align to TRBD1. Germline CDR1 reads MDHEN; CDR2 reads SYDVKM. V was pared by 2 bases and J by 4 bases, with 5 bases of the junction left unmatched. This CDR3 spans 15 amino acids. The CDR3 nucleotides are TGTGCCAGCAGTTTAGGACAGGGGTGGGGCACTGAAGCTTTCTTT. Protein product: CASSLGQGWGTEAFF.

J is TRBJ1-1 and V is TRBV4-1; D remains unclear. V was clipped by 0 bases and J by 9 bases, with 14 bases between them. The CDR3 is 14 residues long. CDR1 and CDR2 (germline): MGHRA, YSYEKL. As DNA, the CDR3 is TGCGCCAGCAGCCAAGAGGGTCTGACAAGACAAGCTTTCTTT. Residues: CASSQEGLTRQAFF.

The chain combines TRBV7-3 with TRBJ2-1, with 7 bases aligning to TRBD1. This CDR3 is 15 amino acids long. The trim removed 5 bases at V and 5 bases at J, leaving 9 bases unmatched. The V gene's germline CDR1 is SGHTA and CDR2 FQGTGA. The DNA of the CDR3 is TGTGCCAGCAGCCCGCAAAGGGGGCTAAACAATGAGCAGTTCTTC. It translates to CASSPQRGLNNEQFF.

The chain is built from TRBV7-2 and TRBJ1-4; 10 nucleotides match TRBD1. J was trimmed by 6 bases and V by 5 bases; bases with no gene match: 6. Germline V lookup: CDR1 SGHTA, CDR2 FQGNSA. The CDR3 contains 15 residues. The CDR3 sequence is CASSRPDRGHEKLFF. CDR3 nucleotides: TGTGCCAGCAGCCGCCCCGACAGGGGGCATGAAAAACTGTTTTTT. The variable domain in full, with the rest retrieved from reference TRBV7-2 and TRBJ1-4, is GAGVSQSPSNKVTEKGKDVELRCDPISGHTALYWYRQSLGQGLEFLIYFQGNSAPDKSGLPSDRFSAERTGGSVSTLTIQRTQQEDSAVYLCASSRPDRGHEKLFFGSGTQLSVL.

CDR3 loop: CSVAAREYGGYTF. DNA for the CDR3: TGCAGCGTTGCCGCGAGGGAATATGGGGGCTACACCTTC. This sequence joins TRBV29-1 and TRBJ1-2; no reliable D call. The germline V gene has CDR1 SQVTM and CDR2 ANQGSEA. The CDR3 is made up of 13 amino acids. The V end was cut by 4 bases, the J end by 8 bases, with 17 bases between.

The V call is TRBV5-6, the J call TRBJ1-4, with D tentatively TRBD1 (5 bases). Trimming pared 1 base from V and 0 bases from J, leaving 10 bases between. This CDR3 has 16 amino acids. In germline, CDR1 is SGHDT, CDR2 YYEEEE. CDR3 residues: CASSLQGWATNEKLFF. CDR3 sequence (DNA): TGTGCCAGCAGCTTGCAGGGTTGGGCAACTAATGAAAAACTGTTTTTT.

The chain carries TRBV14 and TRBJ2-7; 8 nucleotides agree with TRBD1. The CDR3 length is 14 residues. Unmatched junction bases numbered 5, after V lost 5 bases and J lost 2 bases. Per germline, CDR1 SGHDN and CDR2 FVKESK. The chain's CDR3 is CASSIRQGPYEQYF. The CDR3 coding sequence is TGTGCCAGCAGCATCCGACAGGGGCCCTACGAGCAGTACTTC.

This clone came up a few times. The chain couples TRBV29-1 to TRBJ2-3, with a tentative D call TRBD2 (6 bases). The length of the CDR3 is 13 residues. Germline CDR1 SQVTM, CDR2 ANQGSEA. Deletions cut 6 bases from V and 6 bases from J, with 16 bases between. This CDR3 is CSVGSGEDDTQYF. The CDR3 bases are TGCAGCGTGGGGTCGGGGGAGGACGATACGCAGTATTTT.

The rearrangement joins TRBV2 to TRBJ1-1, with 7 nucleotides matching TRBD1. The CDR3 covers 14 residues. Germline V CDR1 and CDR2: SNHLY, FYNNEI. The V and J ends lost 6 bases and 3 bases, in that order; junction bases with no gene match: 7. Written as DNA, the CDR3 is TGTGCCAGCAGGGAGACAGGGTCGGACACTGAAGCTTTCTTT. Its protein is CASRETGSDTEAFF.

The rearrangement links TRBV5-4 to TRBJ1-6, with D uncertain. This CDR3 has 14 amino acids. Trimming left V 2 bases short and J 7 bases short, with 10 bases between. Looked up from germline, CDR1 is SGHNT and CDR2 is YYREEE (reference sequence). The DNA for the CDR3 is TGTGCCAGCAGCTTAAAGGTCGGGAATTCACCCCTCCACTTT. It yields the protein CASSLKVGNSPLHF.

This chain joins TRBV19 and TRBJ2-3; 11 nucleotides line up with TRBD2. The CDR3 has 18 residues. Germline CDR1 reads LNHDA; CDR2 reads SQIVND (reference sequence). V lost 8 bases and J lost 0; bases outside the gene matches: 13. CDR3 bases: TGTGCCAGTGGAAAGACTAGCGGGACACTCTCTAGCACAGATACGCAGTATTTT. This gives the protein CASGKTSGTLSSTDTQYF.

This clone appeared a few times. The chain employs TRBV30 and TRBJ1-1, with TRBD1 matching 10 bases. In germline, CDR1 is GTSNPN, CDR2 SVGIG (reference sequence). This CDR3 region has 14 residues. V was pared by 2 bases and J by 1 base, with 1 base of the junction left unmatched. The CDR3 is CAWSWDRGNTEAFF. The CDR3 DNA reads TGTGCCTGGAGTTGGGACAGGGGGAACACTGAAGCTTTCTTT.

The chain links TRBV5-6 to TRBJ1-1; D gene ambiguous. The V gene's germline CDR1 is SGHDT and CDR2 YYEEEE. This CDR3 comprises 13 residues. V lost 7 bases, J lost 1 base, and 11 bases lay in between. CDR3 sequence (DNA): TGTGCCAGCCTGGGAGGAAGGAACACTGAAGCTTTCTTT. Its protein is CASLGGRNTEAFF.

This clone showed up just once. The chain couples TRBV18 to TRBJ1-4; D remains unclear. Trimming pared 2 bases from V and 5 bases from J, leaving 12 bases between. The germline gives CDR1 KGHSH, CDR2 LQKENI. CDR3 length: 15 residues. CDR3 sequence: CASSPSRGPNEKLFF. In DNA, the CDR3 is TGTGCCAGCTCACCATCCCGGGGTCCGAATGAAAAACTGTTTTTT.

The rearrangement uses TRBV9 and TRBJ2-2; D possibly corresponds to TRBD1 (6 bases). Germline-derived CDR1 and CDR2 are SGDLS and YYNGEE. The CDR3 contains 16 residues. V lost 0 bases and J lost 5, with 14 bases in between. CDR3 nucleotides: TGTGCCAGCAGCGTAGTATTTTCAGGGGCAACCGGGGAGCTGTTTTTT. Translated: CASSVVFSGATGELFF.

The chain employs TRBV29-1 and TRBJ2-5; 8 bases line up with TRBD1. This CDR3 contains 13 residues. V was pared by 4 bases and J by 5 bases, with 6 bases of the junction left unmatched. In germline, CDR1 is SQVTM, CDR2 ANQGSEA. CDR3 loop: CSVVPRGLETQYF. CDR3 coding DNA: TGCAGCGTTGTGCCCAGGGGGCTGGAGACCCAGTACTTC.

The rearrangement links TRBV27 to TRBJ2-7; 10 bases are a match to TRBD1. Trimming cost V 5 bases and J 2 bases; bases outside gene matches: 3. The CDR3 contains 14 residues. In germline, CDR1 is MNHEY, CDR2 SMNVEV (reference sequence). The CDR3 loop is CASSLGTGAYEQYF. Here the CDR3 DNA reads TGTGCCAGCAGTCTCGGGACAGGGGCCTACGAGCAGTACTTC.

The V call is TRBV2, the J call TRBJ1-2; 10 positions agree with TRBD1. Trimming removed 6 bases from V and 4 bases from J; junction bases left unmatched: 8. Germline CDR1 SNHLY, CDR2 FYNNEI. This CDR3 has 15 amino acids. CDR3 sequence: CASRSGQGEIYGYTF. In nucleotides, the CDR3 is TGTGCCAGCAGGTCAGGACAGGGGGAAATCTATGGCTACACCTTC.

The rearrangement joins TRBV11-3 to TRBJ2-2, with no clear D. Germline CDR1 SGHNT, CDR2 YENEEA. The CDR3 runs to 13 residues. The germline V and J ends were trimmed by 5 bases and 7 bases, with 11 bases remaining between them. The CDR3 is CASSPRLGGELFF. CDR3 bases: TGTGCCAGCAGCCCCCGACTGGGCGGGGAGCTGTTTTTT.

The chain carries TRBV6-1 and TRBJ1-4; 7 nucleotides agree with TRBD1. Germline V lookup: CDR1 MNHNS, CDR2 SASEGT. CDR3 length: 15 residues. Losses at the gene ends were 6 bases for V and 0 bases for J; bases not matched to a gene: 4. As DNA, the CDR3 is TGTGCCAGCAGAGCAGGGACAGCAACTAATGAAAAACTGTTTTTT. Residues: CASRAGTATNEKLFF.

The chain recombines TRBV11-2 with TRBJ1-2; TRBD1 is a possible D gene (6 bases). With 0 bases removed from V and 4 bases from J, the gap between germline ends came to 9 bases. In germline, CDR1 is SGHAT, CDR2 FQNNGV. This CDR3 contains 14 residues. Here the CDR3 reads CASSLERQAYGYTF. CDR3 coding DNA: TGTGCCAGCAGCTTAGAGCGACAGGCCTATGGCTACACCTTC.

The chain combines TRBV5-6 with TRBJ2-7; D unresolved. The CDR3 runs 13 residues. CDR1 and CDR2 (germline): SGHDT, YYEEEE. The V and J ends lost 0 bases and 6 bases respectively, with 10 bases between them. The CDR3 here is CASSLASELEQYF. In DNA form, the CDR3 reads TGTGCCAGCAGCTTGGCGTCCGAACTCGAGCAGTACTTC.

This clone was observed a single time. The chain is built from TRBV7-8 and TRBJ2-2; the match to TRBD1 covers 8 bases. Per germline, CDR1 SGHVS and CDR2 FQNEAQ. CDR3 size: 17 residues. V lost 4 bases, J lost 4 bases, and 11 bases stayed unmatched. CDR3 sequence (DNA): TGTGCCAGCAGCTCTAGGGGGACAGGCTATGGCACCGGGGAGCTGTTTTTT. It is translated as CASSSRGTGYGTGELFF. Filled out from reference TRBV7-8 and TRBJ2-2, the complete variable domain reads GAGVSQSPRYKVAKRGQDVALRCDPISGHVSLFWYQQALGQGPEFLTYFQNEAQLDKSGLPSDRFFAERPEGSVSTLKIQRTQQEDSAVYLCASSSRGTGYGTGELFFGEGSRLTVL.

The chain recombines TRBV29-1 with TRBJ1-1, with no clear D. The CDR3 consists of 12 residues. V lost 3 bases to trimming and J lost 10 bases, with 15 bases between them. From germline, CDR1 is SQVTM and CDR2 ANQGSEA. The CDR3 sequence: CSVDPRGEGAFF. The CDR3 nucleotides read TGCAGCGTTGATCCTCGCGGCGAAGGAGCTTTCTTT.

This clone occurred a few times. This CDR3 is also generated by other DNA sequences in the sample. The genes are TRBV7-9 and TRBJ1-5; 7 bases are shared with TRBD1. Germline lookup yields CDR1 SEHNR and CDR2 FQNEAQ (reference sequence). J lost 7 bases, V lost 1 base, and 4 bases had no gene match. The CDR3 loop spans 14 amino acids. CDR3 sequence (DNA): TGTGCCAGCAGCTTAGAGGGGGCCGGACAGCCCCAGCATTTT. Translating gives CASSLEGAGQPQHF.